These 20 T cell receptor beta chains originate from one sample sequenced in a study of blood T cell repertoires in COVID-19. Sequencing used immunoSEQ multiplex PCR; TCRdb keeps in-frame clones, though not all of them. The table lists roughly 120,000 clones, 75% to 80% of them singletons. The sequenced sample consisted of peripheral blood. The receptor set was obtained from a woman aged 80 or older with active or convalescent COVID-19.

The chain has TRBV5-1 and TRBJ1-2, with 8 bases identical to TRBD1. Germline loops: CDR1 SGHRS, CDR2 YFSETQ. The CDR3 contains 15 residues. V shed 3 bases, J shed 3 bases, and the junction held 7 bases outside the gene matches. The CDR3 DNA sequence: TGCGCCAGCAGCTCCGACCTGACAGGGGACTATGGCTACACCTTC. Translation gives CASSSDLTGDYGYTF.

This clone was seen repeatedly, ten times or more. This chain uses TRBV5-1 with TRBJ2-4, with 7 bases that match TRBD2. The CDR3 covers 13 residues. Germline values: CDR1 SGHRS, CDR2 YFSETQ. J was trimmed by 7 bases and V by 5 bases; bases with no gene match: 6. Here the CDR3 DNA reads TGCGCCAGCAGTCGGAGGGAGGGGAACATTCAGTACTTC. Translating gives CASSRREGNIQYF. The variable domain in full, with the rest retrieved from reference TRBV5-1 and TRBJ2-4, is KAGVTQTPRYLIKTRGQQVTLSCSPISGHRSVSWYQQTPGQGLQFLFEYFSETQRNKGNFPGRFSGRQFSNSRSEMNVSTLELGDSALYLCASSRREGNIQYFGAGTRLSVL.

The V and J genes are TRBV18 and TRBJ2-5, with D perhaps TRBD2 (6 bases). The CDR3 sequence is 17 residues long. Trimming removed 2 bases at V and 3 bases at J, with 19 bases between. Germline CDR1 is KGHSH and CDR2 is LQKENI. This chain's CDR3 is CASSPARPGVREETQYF. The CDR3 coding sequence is TGTGCCAGCTCACCAGCTCGTCCGGGGGTGAGAGAAGAGACCCAGTACTTC.

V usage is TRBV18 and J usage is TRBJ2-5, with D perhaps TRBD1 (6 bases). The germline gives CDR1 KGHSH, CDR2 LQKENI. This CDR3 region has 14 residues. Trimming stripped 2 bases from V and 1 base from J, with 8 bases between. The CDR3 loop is CASSPGQIQETQYF. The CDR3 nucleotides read TGTGCCAGCTCACCAGGACAGATCCAAGAGACCCAGTACTTC. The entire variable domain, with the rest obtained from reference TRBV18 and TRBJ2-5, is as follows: NAGVMQNPRHLVRRRGQEARLRCSPMKGHSHVYWYRQLPEEGLKFMVYLQKENIIDESGMPKERFSAEFPKEGPSILRIQQVVRGDSAAYFCASSPGQIQETQYFGPGTRLLVL.

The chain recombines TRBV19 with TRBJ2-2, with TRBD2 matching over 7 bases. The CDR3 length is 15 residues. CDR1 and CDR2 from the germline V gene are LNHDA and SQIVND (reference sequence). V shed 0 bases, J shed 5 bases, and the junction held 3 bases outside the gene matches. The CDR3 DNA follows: TGTGCCAGTAGTATAGATCCGGGGGGAACCGGGGAGCTGTTTTTT. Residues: CASSIDPGGTGELFF.

As DNA, the CDR3 is TGTGCCAGCAGCTTAAGGACTAGCGGAGCTAGCACAGATACGCAGTATTTT. Translation: CASSLRTSGASTDTQYF. The chain recombines TRBV7-6 with TRBJ2-3, with 10 bases fitting TRBD2. The germline V gene encodes CDR1 SGHVS and CDR2 FNYEAQ. With V trimmed by 2 bases and J by 0 bases, 5 bases remained unmatched. CDR3 size: 17 residues.

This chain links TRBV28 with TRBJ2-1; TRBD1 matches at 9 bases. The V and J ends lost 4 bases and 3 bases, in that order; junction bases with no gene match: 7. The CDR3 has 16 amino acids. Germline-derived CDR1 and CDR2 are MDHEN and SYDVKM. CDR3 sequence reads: CASSSPGGQGYNEQFF. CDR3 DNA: TGTGCCAGCAGTTCTCCGGGGGGACAGGGCTACAATGAGCAGTTCTTC.

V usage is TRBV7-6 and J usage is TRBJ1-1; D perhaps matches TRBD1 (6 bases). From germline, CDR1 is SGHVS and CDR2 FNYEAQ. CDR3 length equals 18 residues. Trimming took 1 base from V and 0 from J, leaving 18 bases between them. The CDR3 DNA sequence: TGTGCCAGCAGCTTAGTTCTATCGGACAGTAACATGAACACTGAAGCTTTCTTT. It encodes CASSLVLSDSNMNTEAFF.

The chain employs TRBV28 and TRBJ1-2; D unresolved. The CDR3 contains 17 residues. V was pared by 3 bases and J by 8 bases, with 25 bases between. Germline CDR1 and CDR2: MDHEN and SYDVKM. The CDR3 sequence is CASSFGPEATLFGGYTF. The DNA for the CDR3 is TGTGCCAGCAGTTTTGGGCCGGAGGCAACCCTATTCGGCGGCTACACCTTC.

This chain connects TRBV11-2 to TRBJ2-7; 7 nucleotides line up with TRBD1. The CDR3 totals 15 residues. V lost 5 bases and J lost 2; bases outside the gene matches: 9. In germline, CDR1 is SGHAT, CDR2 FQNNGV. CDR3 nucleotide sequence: TGTGCCAGCAGCCCAACAGGGACAGCGACCTACGAGCAGTACTTC. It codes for CASSPTGTATYEQYF.

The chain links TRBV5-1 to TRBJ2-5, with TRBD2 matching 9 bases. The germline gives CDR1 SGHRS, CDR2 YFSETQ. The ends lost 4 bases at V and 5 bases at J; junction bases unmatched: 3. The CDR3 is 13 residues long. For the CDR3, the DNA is TGCGCCAGCAGCCGGGGACTAGCCGAGACCCAGTACTTC. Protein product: CASSRGLAETQYF. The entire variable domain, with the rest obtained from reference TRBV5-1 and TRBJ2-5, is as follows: KAGVTQTPRYLIKTRGQQVTLSCSPISGHRSVSWYQQTPGQGLQFLFEYFSETQRNKGNFPGRFSGRQFSNSRSEMNVSTLELGDSALYLCASSRGLAETQYFGPGTRLLVL.

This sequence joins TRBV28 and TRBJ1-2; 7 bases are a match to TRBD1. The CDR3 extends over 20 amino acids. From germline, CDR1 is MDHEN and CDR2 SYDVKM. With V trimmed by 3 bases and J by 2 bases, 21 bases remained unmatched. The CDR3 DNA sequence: TGTGCCAGCAGTTTTCCCCGACAGGGCTTTTGGACCCGTAGGAACTATGGCTACACCTTC. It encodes CASSFPRQGFWTRRNYGYTF.

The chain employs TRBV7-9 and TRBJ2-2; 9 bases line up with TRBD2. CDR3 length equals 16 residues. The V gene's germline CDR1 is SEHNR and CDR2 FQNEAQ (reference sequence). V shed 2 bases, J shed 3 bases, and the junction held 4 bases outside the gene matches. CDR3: CASSLWTSVYTGELFF. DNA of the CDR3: TGTGCCAGCAGCTTATGGACTAGCGTATACACCGGGGAGCTGTTTTTT.

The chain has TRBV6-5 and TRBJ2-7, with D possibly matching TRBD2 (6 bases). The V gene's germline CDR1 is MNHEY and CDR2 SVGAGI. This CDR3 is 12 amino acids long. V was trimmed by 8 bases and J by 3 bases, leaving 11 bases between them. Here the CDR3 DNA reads TGTGCCAGCCGGGACTCAAACTACGAGCAGTACTTC. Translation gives CASRDSNYEQYF.

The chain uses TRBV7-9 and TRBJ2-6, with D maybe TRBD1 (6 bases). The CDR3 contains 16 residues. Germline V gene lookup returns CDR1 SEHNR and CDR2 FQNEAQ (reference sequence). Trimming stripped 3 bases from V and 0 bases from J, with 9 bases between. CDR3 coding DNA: TGTGCCAGCAGCTTGGGACACTTCTCTGGGGCCAACGTCCTGACTTTC. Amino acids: CASSLGHFSGANVLTF.

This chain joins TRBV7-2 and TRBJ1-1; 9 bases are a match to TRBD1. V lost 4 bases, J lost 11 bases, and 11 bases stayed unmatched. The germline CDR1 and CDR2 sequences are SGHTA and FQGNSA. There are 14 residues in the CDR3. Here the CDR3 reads CASSSGQGYGWAFF. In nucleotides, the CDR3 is TGTGCCAGCAGCTCGGGACAGGGTTACGGGTGGGCTTTCTTT.

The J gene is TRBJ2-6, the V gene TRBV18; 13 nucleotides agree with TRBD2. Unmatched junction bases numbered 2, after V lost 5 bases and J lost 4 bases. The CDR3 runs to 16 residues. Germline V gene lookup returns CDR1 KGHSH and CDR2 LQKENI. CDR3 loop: CASSTSGRAGANVLTF. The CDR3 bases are TGTGCCAGCTCAACTAGCGGGAGGGCCGGGGCCAACGTCCTGACTTTC.

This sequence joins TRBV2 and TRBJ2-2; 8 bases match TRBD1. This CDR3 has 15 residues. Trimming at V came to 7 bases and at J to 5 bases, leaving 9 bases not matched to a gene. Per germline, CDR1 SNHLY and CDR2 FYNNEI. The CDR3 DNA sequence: TGTGCCAGCATTGGAGACAGGGGAGGAACCGGGGAGCTGTTTTTT. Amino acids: CASIGDRGGTGELFF. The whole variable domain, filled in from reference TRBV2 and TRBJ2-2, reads EPEVTQTPSHQVTQMGQEVILRCVPISNHLYFYWYRQILGQKVEFLVSFYNNEISEKSEIFDDQFSVERPDGSNFTLKIRSTKLEDSAMYFCASIGDRGGTGELFFGEGSRLTVL.

The CDR3: CASSQPGQGYGYTF. CDR3 nucleotides: TGTGCCAGCAGCCAGCCGGGACAGGGTTATGGCTACACCTTC. The chain couples TRBV5-6 to TRBJ1-2; 9 positions match TRBD1. Germline assignment: CDR1 SGHDT and CDR2 YYEEEE. The CDR3 sequence is 14 residues long. With 4 bases clipped from V and 5 bases from J, the junction kept 6 bases outside the gene matches.

In nucleotides, the CDR3 is TGTGCCAGCAGCACCTCAGGGGGGACTAGCTTCTACGAGCAGTACTTC. Its translation: CASSTSGGTSFYEQYF. The V gene is TRBV9, the J gene TRBJ2-7; TRBD2 agrees at 9 bases. J lost 3 bases, V lost 4 bases, and 11 bases had no gene match. Germline values: CDR1 SGDLS, CDR2 YYNGEE. This CDR3 comprises 16 residues.